Described below is a single T cell receptor beta chain sequence and its context. As yet, its antigen is unknown. The CDR3 totals 19 residues. The V gene lost 0 bases and the J gene lost 0 bases, with 20 bases spanning the gap. Germline V lookup: CDR1 LNHDA, CDR2 SQIVND (reference sequence). The source of the sample is a study of shared clonotypes between healthy human individuals. About the research overall: The donors, two women and a few men, were aged 18 to 49. Study conclusions and caveats: Donor clonotype sharing was expected to depend on sequencing depth.

Caucasian adults residing in Nashville, Tennessee made up all the donors. Unsorted PBMCs provided DNA that was sequenced on ten immunoSEQ deep assay plates. Clones were sequenced by immunoSEQ multiplex PCR, and TCRdb holds only the in-frame ones, with some missing. This sample carries around 500,000 clones, more than 75% of them seen once, and the ten largest clones take more than 10%. Sequenced sample: PBMCs. The clonotype was recovered from a woman between 40 and 55 years old in good health. Some clones in this sample may be carry-over from other donors' samples. This sequence joins TRBV19 and TRBJ1-1; tentatively, D is TRBD1 (5 bases). CDR3 in DNA: TGTGCCAGTAGTATAGATCTAGGTACACTCCAGGGACTGAACACTGAAGCTTTCTTT. Protein sequence: CASSIDLGTLQGLNTEAFF.